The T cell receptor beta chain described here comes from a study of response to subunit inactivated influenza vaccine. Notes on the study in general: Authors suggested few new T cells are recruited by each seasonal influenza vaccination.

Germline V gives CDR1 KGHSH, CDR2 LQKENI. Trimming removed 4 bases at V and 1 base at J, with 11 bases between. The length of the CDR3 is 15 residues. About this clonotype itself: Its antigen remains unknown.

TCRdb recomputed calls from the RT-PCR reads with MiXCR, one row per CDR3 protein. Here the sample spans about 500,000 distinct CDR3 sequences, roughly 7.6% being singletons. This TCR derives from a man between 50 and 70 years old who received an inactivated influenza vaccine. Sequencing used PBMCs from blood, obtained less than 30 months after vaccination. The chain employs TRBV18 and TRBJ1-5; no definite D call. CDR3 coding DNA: TGTGCCAGCTCACTAACTGGGAGAAGCAATCAGCCCCAGCATTTT. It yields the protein CASSLTGRSNQPQHF. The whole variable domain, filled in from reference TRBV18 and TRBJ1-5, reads NAGVMQNPRHLVRRRGQEARLRCSPMKGHSHVYWYRQLPEEGLKFMVYLQKENIIDESGMPKERFSAEFPKEGPSILRIQQVVRGDSAAYFCASSLTGRSNQPQHFGDGTRLSIL.